The source of this T cell receptor (beta chain) is a study of memory CD8 T cells in hepatitis C reinfection. Background on the study: HCV reinfection: RNA-positive following two negative tests at least 60 days apart. Peak reinfection samples were taken 3 to 8 weeks after detection.

The CDR3 covers 14 residues. With 1 base removed from V and 2 bases from J, the gap between germline ends came to 8 bases. From germline, CDR1 is SGHVS and CDR2 FNYEAQ. Time point denoted: peak reinfection, 3 to 8 weeks after reinfection detection. No in vitro expansion preceded TCR sequencing of the sorted cells. Donors were people who inject drugs in the Montreal HEPCO cohort. Control naive CD8 T cells came from two donors at all three reinfection time points. Method: immunoSEQ multiplex PCR; TCRdb's copy keeps in-frame clones and lacks some. Of 35,000 to 50,000 clones in the sample, approximately 90% are singletons; the top ten hold 1% to 1.5%.

This TCR derives from a young man with hepatitis C virus infection. The chain couples TRBV7-6 to TRBJ1-2; no firm D call. Input material: naive CD8+ T cells sorted from blood. The CDR3 DNA follows: TGTGCCAGCAGCTTAGGTGCGGGGAACTATGGCTACACCTTC. Translated, it gives CASSLGAGNYGYTF.